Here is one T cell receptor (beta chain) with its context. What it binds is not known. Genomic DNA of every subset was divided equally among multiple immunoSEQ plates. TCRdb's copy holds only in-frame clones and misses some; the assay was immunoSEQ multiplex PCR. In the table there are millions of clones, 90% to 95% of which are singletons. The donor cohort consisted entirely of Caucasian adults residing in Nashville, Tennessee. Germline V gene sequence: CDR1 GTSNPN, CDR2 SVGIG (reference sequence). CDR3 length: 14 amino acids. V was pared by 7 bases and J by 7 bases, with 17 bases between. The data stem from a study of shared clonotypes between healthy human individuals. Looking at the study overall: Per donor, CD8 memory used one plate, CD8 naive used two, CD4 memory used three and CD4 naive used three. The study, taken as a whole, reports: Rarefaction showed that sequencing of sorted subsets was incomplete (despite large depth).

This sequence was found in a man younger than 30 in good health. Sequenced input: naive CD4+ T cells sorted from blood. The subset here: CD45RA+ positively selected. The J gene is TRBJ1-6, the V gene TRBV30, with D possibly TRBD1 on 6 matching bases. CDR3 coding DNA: TGTGCCTCTCCTCTGGGGGGGCTCAATTCACCCCTCCACTTT. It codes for CASPLGGLNSPLHF.